Listed here are 19 T cell receptor beta chains from one sample, sequenced in a study of shared clonotypes between healthy human individuals. Profiling relied on immunoSEQ multiplex PCR, and the TCRdb table lists in-frame clones only, not all of them. The sample has 650,000 to 700,000 clones, about 90% seen once; the top ten hold approximately 35%. The sample was memory CD8+ T cells from PBMCs. The subset is: CD45RO+ cells pooled with CCR7-negative TemRA cells. The source of these receptors is a man aged 18 to 29 in good health. Some clones in this sample may be carry-over from other donors' samples.

The chain recombines TRBV2 with TRBJ1-1; 9 nucleotides agree with TRBD1. V was clipped by 8 bases and J by 5 bases; unmatched bases: 9. Germline V CDR1 and CDR2: SNHLY, FYNNEI. The CDR3 length is 14 residues. The CDR3 sequence is CASRDRDGTTEAFF. CDR3 sequence (DNA): TGTGCCAGCCGGGACAGGGATGGAACGACTGAAGCTTTCTTT.

This clone has only one observation. This chain uses TRBV10-3 with TRBJ2-3, with TRBD2 matching 7 bases. Per the germline V gene, CDR1 is ENHRY and CDR2 is SYGVKD. Losses at the gene ends were 9 bases for V and 5 bases for J; bases not matched to a gene: 17. The CDR3 totals 16 residues. The CDR3 DNA sequence: TGTGCCATACTCCCTGGGGGGGGAGGGCCTGAAGATACGCAGTATTTT. Translated: CAILPGGGGPEDTQYF.

The chain carries TRBV27 and TRBJ1-2, with a possible D match to TRBD1 (6 bases). Trimming cost V 6 bases and J 7 bases, with 21 bases left between them. This CDR3 comprises 15 residues. Per the germline V gene, CDR1 is MNHEY and CDR2 is SMNVEV (reference sequence). CDR3: CASRYRENLLSGYTF. CDR3 in DNA: TGTGCCAGCAGGTACAGGGAAAACCTCCTCTCTGGCTACACCTTC.

V and J are TRBV19 and TRBJ1-2; no definite D call. Looked up from germline, CDR1 is LNHDA and CDR2 is SQIVND (reference sequence). The germline V and J ends were trimmed by 3 bases and 4 bases, with 9 bases remaining between them. The CDR3 spans 13 residues. This CDR3 reads CASSIRPGYGYTF. In DNA form, the CDR3 reads TGTGCCAGTAGTATTCGGCCAGGCTATGGCTACACCTTC. Full variable domain (remainder filled in from reference TRBV19 and TRBJ1-2): DGGITQSPKYLFRKEGQNVTLSCEQNLNHDAMYWYRQDPGQGLRLIYYSQIVNDFQKGDIAEGYSVSREKKESFPLTVTSAQKNPTAFYLCASSIRPGYGYTFGSGTRLTVV.

V gene TRBV2 combines with J gene TRBJ2-1; D perhaps matches TRBD2 (6 bases). Deletions cut 3 bases from V and 7 bases from J, with 22 bases between. The CDR3 length is 17 residues. Germline V gives CDR1 SNHLY, CDR2 FYNNEI. The CDR3 sequence is CASSESTGVAGWNEQFF. CDR3 bases: TGTGCCAGCAGTGAGAGTACCGGGGTGGCGGGATGGAATGAGCAGTTCTTC.

The chain has TRBV6-5 and TRBJ1-1, with D possibly matching TRBD1 (6 bases). The germline gives CDR1 MNHEY, CDR2 SVGAGI. The CDR3 extends over 13 amino acids. Trimming left V 3 bases short and J 7 bases short, with 12 bases between. This CDR3 is CASSYRGAGEAFF. The DNA of the CDR3 is TGTGCCAGCAGTTATCGGGGGGCCGGTGAAGCTTTCTTT.

This chain links TRBV4-1 with TRBJ1-2; no clear D gene. Germline-derived CDR1 and CDR2 are MGHRA and YSYEKL. Trimming removed 2 bases from V and 3 bases from J, with 13 bases in between. CDR3 size: 15 residues. Here the CDR3 reads CASSQRIGGDYGYTF. CDR3 sequence (DNA): TGCGCCAGCAGCCAAAGGATAGGAGGTGACTATGGCTACACCTTC.

This chain connects TRBV9 to TRBJ2-3; 8 positions match TRBD1. The germline gives CDR1 SGDLS, CDR2 YYNGEE. The V and J ends lost 6 bases and 6 bases, in that order; junction bases with no gene match: 12. The CDR3 is 15 residues long. The CDR3 bases are TGTGCCAGCAACCTGCAGGACAGGGCGTCGGATACGCAGTATTTT. This sequence encodes CASNLQDRASDTQYF.

The rearrangement joins TRBV2 to TRBJ2-1, with 7 nucleotides matching TRBD2. The CDR3 totals 16 residues. Germline-derived CDR1 and CDR2 are SNHLY and FYNNEI. V gave up 3 bases and J gave up 7 bases; unmatched junction bases: 12. CDR3 bases: TGTGCCAGCAGTGAGGGGACGGGGGGACTGGAAAATGAGCAGTTCTTC. This sequence encodes CASSEGTGGLENEQFF.

The rearrangement uses TRBV11-2 and TRBJ2-7, with unresolved D. V was shortened by 1 base and J by 9 bases, with 7 bases between the two germline ends. This CDR3 is built from 11 residues. The germline CDR1 and CDR2 sequences are SGHAT and FQNNGV. Here the CDR3 reads CASSLGMAQYF. In DNA, the CDR3 is TGTGCCAGCAGCTTAGGGATGGCGCAGTACTTC. The whole variable domain, remainder taken from reference TRBV11-2 and TRBJ2-7, is EAGVAQSPRYKIIEKRQSVAFWCNPISGHATLYWYQQILGQGPKLLIQFQNNGVVDDSQLPKDRFSAERLKGVDSTLKIQPAKLEDSAVYLCASSLGMAQYFGPGTRLTVT.

The chain uses TRBV5-1 and TRBJ2-7; TRBD1 matches 9 bases. CDR3 length: 15 amino acids. Germline trimming cut 5 bases from V and 4 bases from J; bases unmatched to any gene: 10. Germline V gene data show CDR1 as SGHRS and CDR2 as YFSETQ. This CDR3 is CASRSRDRAEYEQYF. The CDR3 DNA is TGCGCCAGCAGATCTAGGGACAGGGCGGAGTACGAGCAGTACTTC.

This rearrangement joins TRBV9 to TRBJ2-5, with D possibly matching TRBD2 (5 bases). V lost 4 bases to trimming and J lost 1 base, with 11 bases between them. Germline V CDR1 and CDR2: SGDLS, YYNGEE. The CDR3 runs to 14 residues. The CDR3 sequence is CASSPSGVQETQYF. The CDR3 region has the DNA TGTGCCAGCAGCCCCTCCGGGGTCCAAGAGACCCAGTACTTC.

This chain uses TRBV28 with TRBJ2-7; TRBD1 is a possible D gene (6 bases). The CDR3 sequence is 17 residues long. Trimming took off 4 bases at V and 2 bases at J, with 21 bases between the two ends. Looked up from germline, CDR1 is MDHEN and CDR2 is SYDVKM. CDR3 region: CASSSPDDSQGPYEQYF. CDR3 coding DNA: TGTGCCAGCAGTTCCCCCGATGACAGCCAGGGGCCCTACGAGCAGTACTTC.

The V gene is TRBV27, the J gene TRBJ1-6, with TRBD1 identical over 8 bases. V dropped 3 bases and J dropped 7; count of bases not matched to a gene: 2. CDR3 size: 14 residues. The germline V gene encodes CDR1 MNHEY and CDR2 SMNVEV (reference sequence). Written as DNA, the CDR3 is TGTGCCAGCAGTTTCCAGGGGGCGAATTCACCCCTCCACTTT. As protein: CASSFQGANSPLHF.

This clone has a single count. V usage is TRBV4-3 and J usage is TRBJ2-1, with 9 bases lining up with TRBD2. Germline values: CDR1 LGHNA, CDR2 YSLEER. Germline trimming cut 2 bases from V and 16 bases from J; bases unmatched to any gene: 12. The CDR3 is 14 amino acids. CDR3 nucleotides: TGCGCCAGCAGCCAACAACGGTCCGGGCTAGCGGGATTCTTC. The encoded protein is CASSQQRSGLAGFF.

The chain carries TRBV2 and TRBJ2-2; tentative D call: TRBD2 (5 bases). The CDR3 sequence is 13 residues long. Per germline, CDR1 SNHLY and CDR2 FYNNEI. Trimming took 8 bases from V and 0 from J, leaving 7 bases between them. CDR3 in amino acids: CASDYTNTGELFF. The CDR3 DNA follows: TGTGCCAGCGACTATACGAACACCGGGGAGCTGTTTTTT.

The chain recombines TRBV4-1 with TRBJ2-7; TRBD2 is a possible D gene (6 bases). This CDR3 spans 16 amino acids. CDR1 is MGHRA and CDR2 is YSYEKL in the germline V gene. The V end was cut by 0 bases, the J end by 2 bases, with 14 bases between. CDR3 nucleotides: TGCGCCAGCAGCCAAGACAGATTCGGAGGGACCTACGAGCAGTACTTC. Translating gives CASSQDRFGGTYEQYF.

The rearrangement links TRBV7-9 to TRBJ2-5, with 9 bases matching TRBD1. This CDR3 is 15 amino acids long. V was pared by 3 bases and J by 5 bases, with 7 bases of the junction left unmatched. The germline gives CDR1 SEHNR, CDR2 FQNEAQ (reference sequence). The CDR3 region is CASSLETGGLETQYF. The CDR3 nucleotides are TGTGCCAGCAGCTTGGAGACAGGGGGATTGGAGACCCAGTACTTC.

The chain links TRBV5-1 to TRBJ2-7, with 7 bases that match TRBD1. The CDR3 has 16 amino acids. Germline loops: CDR1 SGHRS, CDR2 YFSETQ. The V segment lost 3 bases and the J segment 0 bases; nucleotides outside the gene matches: 9. CDR3 amino acids: CASSSLADRSSYEQYF. DNA for the CDR3: TGCGCCAGCAGCTCACTGGCGGACAGGAGCTCCTACGAGCAGTACTTC.